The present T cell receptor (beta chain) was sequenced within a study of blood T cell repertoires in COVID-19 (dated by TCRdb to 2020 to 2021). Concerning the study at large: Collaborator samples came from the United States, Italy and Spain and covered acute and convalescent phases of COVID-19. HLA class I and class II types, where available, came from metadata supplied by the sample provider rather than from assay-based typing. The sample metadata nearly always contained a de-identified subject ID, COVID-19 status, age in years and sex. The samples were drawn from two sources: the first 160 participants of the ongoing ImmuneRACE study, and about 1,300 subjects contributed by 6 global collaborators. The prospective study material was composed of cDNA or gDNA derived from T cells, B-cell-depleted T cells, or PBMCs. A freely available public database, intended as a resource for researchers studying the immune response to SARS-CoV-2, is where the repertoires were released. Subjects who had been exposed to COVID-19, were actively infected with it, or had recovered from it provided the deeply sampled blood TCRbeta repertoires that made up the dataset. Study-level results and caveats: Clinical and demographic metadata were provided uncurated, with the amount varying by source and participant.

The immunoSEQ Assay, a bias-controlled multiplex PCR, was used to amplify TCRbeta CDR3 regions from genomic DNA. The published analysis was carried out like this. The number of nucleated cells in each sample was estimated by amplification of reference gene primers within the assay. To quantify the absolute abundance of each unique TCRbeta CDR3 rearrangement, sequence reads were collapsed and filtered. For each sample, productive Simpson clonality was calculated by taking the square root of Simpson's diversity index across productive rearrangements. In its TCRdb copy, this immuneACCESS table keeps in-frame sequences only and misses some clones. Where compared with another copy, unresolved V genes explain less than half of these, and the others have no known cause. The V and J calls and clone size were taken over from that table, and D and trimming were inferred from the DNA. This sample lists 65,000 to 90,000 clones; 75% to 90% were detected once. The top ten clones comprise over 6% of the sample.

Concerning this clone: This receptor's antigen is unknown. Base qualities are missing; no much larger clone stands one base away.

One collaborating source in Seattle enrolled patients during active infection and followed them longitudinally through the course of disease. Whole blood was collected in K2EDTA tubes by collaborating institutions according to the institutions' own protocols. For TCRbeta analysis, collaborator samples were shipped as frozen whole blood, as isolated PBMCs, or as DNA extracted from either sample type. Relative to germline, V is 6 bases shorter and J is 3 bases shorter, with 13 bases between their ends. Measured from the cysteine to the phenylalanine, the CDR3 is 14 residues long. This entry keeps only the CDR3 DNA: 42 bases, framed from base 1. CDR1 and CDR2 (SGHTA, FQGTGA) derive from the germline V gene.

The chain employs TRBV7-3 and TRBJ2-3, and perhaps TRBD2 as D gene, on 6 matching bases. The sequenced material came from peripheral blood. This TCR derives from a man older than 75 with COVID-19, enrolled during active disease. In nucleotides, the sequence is TGTGCCAGCAGGCCGGACTATCGTACAGATACGCAGTATTTT. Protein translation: CASRPDYRTDTQYF.